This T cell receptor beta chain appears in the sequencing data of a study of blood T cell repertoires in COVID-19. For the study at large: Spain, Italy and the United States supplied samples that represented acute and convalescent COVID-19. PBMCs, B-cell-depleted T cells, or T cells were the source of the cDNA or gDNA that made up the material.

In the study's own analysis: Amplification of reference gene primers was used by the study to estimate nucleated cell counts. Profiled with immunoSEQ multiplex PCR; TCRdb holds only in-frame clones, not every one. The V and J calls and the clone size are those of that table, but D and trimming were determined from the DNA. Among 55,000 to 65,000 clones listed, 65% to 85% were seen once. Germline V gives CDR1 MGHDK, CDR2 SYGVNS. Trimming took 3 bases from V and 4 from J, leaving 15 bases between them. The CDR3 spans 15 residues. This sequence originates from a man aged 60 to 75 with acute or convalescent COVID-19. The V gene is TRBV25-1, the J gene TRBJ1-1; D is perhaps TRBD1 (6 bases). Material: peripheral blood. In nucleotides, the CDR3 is TGTGCCAGCAGTGATCACAGGGCTGGGAGCACTGAAGCTTTCTTT. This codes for CASSDHRAGSTEAFF.